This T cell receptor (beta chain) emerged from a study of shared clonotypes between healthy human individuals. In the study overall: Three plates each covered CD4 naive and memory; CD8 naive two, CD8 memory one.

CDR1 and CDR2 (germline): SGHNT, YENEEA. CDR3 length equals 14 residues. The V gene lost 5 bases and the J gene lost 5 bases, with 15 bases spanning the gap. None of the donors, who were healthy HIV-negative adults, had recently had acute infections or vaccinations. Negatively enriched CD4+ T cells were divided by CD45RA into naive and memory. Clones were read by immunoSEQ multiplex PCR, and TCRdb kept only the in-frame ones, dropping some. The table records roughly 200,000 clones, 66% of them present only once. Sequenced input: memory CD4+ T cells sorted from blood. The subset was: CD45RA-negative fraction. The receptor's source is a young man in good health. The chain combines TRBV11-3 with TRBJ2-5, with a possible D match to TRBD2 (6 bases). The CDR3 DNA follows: TGTGCCAGCAGCCCCAGTAGGAGGGGTGAGACCCAGTACTTC. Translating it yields CASSPSRRGETQYF.